One sample yielded the 11 T cell receptor beta chains listed below, sequenced in a study of T cells after yellow fever vaccination. TCRdb fed the 5' RACE reads into MiXCR, producing one record per CDR3 protein. The repertoire consists of about 300,000 distinct CDR3 sequences, with 4% occurring once and the leading ten covering more than 20%. The sample was PBMCs, taken 5 days after the yellow fever booster vaccination. Receptors originate from a man aged 18 to 29 who received the YFV17D yellow fever vaccine.

The chain has TRBV5-5 and TRBJ1-5; D is possibly TRBD1 (5 bases). Germline-derived CDR1 and CDR2 are SGHKS and YYEKEE (reference sequence). Trimming removed 2 bases from V and 2 bases from J, with 14 bases in between. The CDR3 extends over 16 amino acids. The CDR3 DNA is TGTGCCAGCAGCTTATCCGAGGGGCCCGGCAATCAGCCCCAGCATTTT. This translates into CASSLSEGPGNQPQHF.

In its sample, this clonotype was seen a few times. This chain links TRBV14 with TRBJ2-2; D unresolved. V shed 3 bases and J shed 1 base, with 6 bases lying between them. In germline, CDR1 is SGHDN, CDR2 FVKESK. This CDR3 contains 14 residues. CDR3 residues: CASSQYGNTGELFF. CDR3 bases: TGTGCCAGCAGCCAGTACGGGAACACCGGGGAGCTGTTTTTT. The entire variable domain, with the rest obtained from reference TRBV14 and TRBJ2-2, is as follows: EAGVTQFPSHSVIEKGQTVTLRCDPISGHDNLYWYRRVMGKEIKFLLHFVKESKQDESGMPNNRFLAERTGGTYSTLKVQPAELEDSGVYFCASSQYGNTGELFFGEGSRLTVL.

In this sample, this clonotype turned up many times. This chain links TRBV7-9 with TRBJ2-3; the D is unclear. The V end was cut by 6 bases, the J end by 9 bases, with 7 bases between. Germline CDR1 reads SEHNR; CDR2 reads FQNEAQ (reference sequence). The CDR3 runs 10 residues. CDR3 residues: CASRDGTQYF. The CDR3 DNA reads as TGTGCCAGCAGAGACGGGACGCAGTATTTT.

CDR3 DNA sequence: TGCGCCAGCAGCACACGGACAGCGAACACCGGGGAGCTGTTTTTT. It codes for CASSTRTANTGELFF. The chain uses TRBV5-1 and TRBJ2-2; possible D gene TRBD1, 6 bases. Germline V gene sequence: CDR1 SGHRS, CDR2 YFSETQ. CDR3 length: 15 amino acids. V gave up 4 bases and J gave up 0 bases, with 10 bases separating them.

This clonotype was seen at least ten times. The J gene is TRBJ2-1, the V gene TRBV5-6; no clear D gene. V shed 0 bases and J shed 5 bases, with 6 bases lying between them. The CDR3 runs 13 residues. CDR1 SGHDT and CDR2 YYEEEE come from the germline V gene. CDR3: CASSLDENNEQFF. The CDR3 DNA reads TGTGCCAGCAGCTTGGACGAGAACAATGAGCAGTTCTTC.

The chain's CDR3 is CASSQGGRGKTQYF. DNA for the CDR3: TGCGCCAGCAGCCAAGGGGGGCGGGGAAAGACCCAGTACTTC. The rearrangement joins TRBV4-1 to TRBJ2-5, with D perhaps TRBD1 or TRBD2 (6 bases each). This CDR3 comprises 14 residues. Germline CDR1 MGHRA, CDR2 YSYEKL. The V end was cut by 1 base, the J end by 6 bases, with 12 bases between.

This clonotype came up a few times. This chain uses TRBV6-6 with TRBJ2-1, with 9 bases matching TRBD1. J was trimmed by 8 bases and V by 6 bases; bases with no gene match: 11. The V gene's germline CDR1 is MNHNY and CDR2 SVGAGI (reference sequence). The CDR3 is made up of 15 amino acids. CDR3 in amino acids: CASRTDRGVSDEQFF. The CDR3 DNA reads TGTGCCAGCAGAACGGACAGGGGAGTGTCGGATGAGCAGTTCTTC.

This clonotype occurred a few times. The V gene is TRBV7-6, the J gene TRBJ1-6; D possibly corresponds to TRBD1 (5 bases). The germline CDR1 and CDR2 sequences are SGHVS and FNYEAQ. This CDR3 is 19 amino acids long. V was trimmed by 5 bases and J by 0 bases, leaving 20 bases between them. CDR3 protein: CASSPPRCEGSSYNSPLHF. In nucleotides, the CDR3 is TGTGCCAGCAGCCCCCCCCGGTGCGAGGGGAGCTCCTATAATTCACCCCTCCACTTT.

In its sample, this clonotype was seen a few times. CDR3 residues: CASSFSPKGEQYF. CDR3 in DNA: TGTGCCAGCAGCTTCTCCCCGAAGGGCGAGCAGTACTTC. The rearrangement joins TRBV7-9 to TRBJ2-7; D remains unclear. The germline gives CDR1 SEHNR, CDR2 FQNEAQ (reference sequence). Trimming shortened V by 3 bases and J by 6 bases, and 12 bases separated the two germline ends. The CDR3 runs to 13 residues.

The genes are TRBV4-3 and TRBJ2-3, with D unresolved. Germline CDR1 LGHNA, CDR2 YSLEER. The CDR3 length is 15 residues. Trimming took 0 bases from V and 5 from J, leaving 12 bases between them. CDR3 sequence: CASSQEIPDGDTQYF. The CDR3 DNA sequence: TGCGCCAGCAGCCAAGAGATTCCTGACGGAGATACGCAGTATTTT.

This clonotype was detected only a few times. V is TRBV5-1 and J is TRBJ2-1; 10 bases map to TRBD1. The J segment lost 8 bases and the V segment lost 4 bases, leaving 9 bases of the junction unmatched. CDR3 length: 15 residues. CDR1 SGHRS and CDR2 YFSETQ come from the germline V gene. CDR3 amino acids: CASSTFDRGRDEQFF. CDR3 nucleotides: TGCGCCAGCAGCACGTTCGACAGGGGGCGCGATGAGCAGTTCTTC. Based on the CDR3 plus reference TRBV5-1 and TRBJ2-1, the full variable domain is KAGVTQTPRYLIKTRGQQVTLSCSPISGHRSVSWYQQTPGQGLQFLFEYFSETQRNKGNFPGRFSGRQFSNSRSEMNVSTLELGDSALYLCASSTFDRGRDEQFFGPGTRLTVL.